The 4 T cell receptor beta chains presented below share a single source sample, sequenced in a study of blood T cell repertoires in COVID-19. Sequencing was performed with immunoSEQ multiplex PCR; in TCRdb, only in-frame clones are kept and a portion is missing. Among some 80,000 clones, roughly 87% were seen once, and the ten largest hold 2.5% to 3.5%. The sequenced material came from peripheral blood. The receptor source for this set is a woman aged 45-65 years with active or convalescent COVID-19.

J is TRBJ2-1 and V is TRBV14, with D tentatively TRBD1 (6 bases). There are 15 residues in the CDR3. Germline V gives CDR1 SGHDN, CDR2 FVKESK. V dropped 4 bases and J dropped 8 bases, with 18 bases sitting between them. CDR3 bases: TGTGCCAGCAGCCCCCATTTTATCAGGGGCCATGAGCAGTTCTTC. Amino acids: CASSPHFIRGHEQFF.

As regards this clone: The same CDR3 is also encoded by other DNA sequences in this sample. The chain uses TRBV12-3 or TRBV12-4 and TRBJ2-7, with TRBD1 matching over 7 bases. J was trimmed by 2 bases and V by 6 bases; bases with no gene match: 4. The CDR3 consists of 13 residues. CDR3 sequence: CASRTGTAYEQYF. CDR3 nucleotides: TGTGCCAGCAGGACGGGGACAGCCTACGAGCAGTACTTC.

The sample holds a few counts of this clone. The V call is TRBV7-6, the J call TRBJ2-2, with 7 bases aligning to TRBD1. Losses at the gene ends were 5 bases for V and 3 bases for J; bases not matched to a gene: 9. The CDR3 sequence is 16 residues long. Germline lookup yields CDR1 SGHVS and CDR2 FNYEAQ. As DNA, the CDR3 is TGTGCCAGCAGCGCCCGACAGGGACGAGACACCGGGGAGCTGTTTTTT. This encodes CASSARQGRDTGELFF.

This clone was detected only once. J is TRBJ2-2 and V is TRBV7-2; possible D gene TRBD1, 5 bases. CDR1 is SGHTA, CDR2 FQGNSA, per germline. CDR3 length equals 16 residues. Trimming took 1 base from V and 7 from J, leaving 16 bases between them. The CDR3 protein is CASSLGGAILSGELFF. In nucleotides, the CDR3 is TGTGCCAGCAGCTTAGGGGGCGCTATCCTCAGCGGGGAGCTGTTTTTT.